A single T cell receptor beta chain is shown here with its context. One junction end disagrees with the germline gene, perhaps due to a read error. The entry originates in a study of shared clonotypes between healthy human individuals. The CDR3 length is 13 residues. Germline V gene data show CDR1 as SEHNR and CDR2 as FQNEAQ (reference sequence). Clones were sequenced by immunoSEQ multiplex PCR, and TCRdb holds only the in-frame ones, with some missing. The data hold roughly 2.2 million clones, with over 90% observed a single time. The source is a man between 18 and 35 years old in good health. Some clones in this sample may be carry-over from other donors' samples. V is TRBV7-9 and J is TRBJ2-4; D ambiguous. The sample comprised naive CD4+ T cells from PBMCs. Subset here: CD45RA+ positively selected. The CDR3 sequence is CASSLGLGQPIKF. As DNA, the CDR3 is TGTGCCAGCAGCTTGGGTCTAGGGCAGCCCATAAAATTC. Full variable domain (remainder filled in from reference TRBV7-9 and TRBJ2-4): DTGVSQNPRHKITKRGQNVTFRCDPISEHNRLYWYRQTLGQGPEFLTYFQNEAQLEKSRLLSDRFSAERPKGSFSTLEIQRTEQGDSAMYLCASSLGLGQPIKFGAGTRLSVL.